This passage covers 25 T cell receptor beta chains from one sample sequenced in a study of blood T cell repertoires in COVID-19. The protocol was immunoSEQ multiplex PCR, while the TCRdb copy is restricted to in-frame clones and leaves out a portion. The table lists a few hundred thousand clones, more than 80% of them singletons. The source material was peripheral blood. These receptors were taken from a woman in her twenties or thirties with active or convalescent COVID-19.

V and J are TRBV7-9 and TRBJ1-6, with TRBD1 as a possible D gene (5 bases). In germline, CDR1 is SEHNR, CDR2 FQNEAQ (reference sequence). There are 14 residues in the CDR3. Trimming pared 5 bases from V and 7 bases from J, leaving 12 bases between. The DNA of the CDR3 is TGTGCCAGCAGCGTAACAGGTCTCAATTCACCCCTCCACTTT. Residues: CASSVTGLNSPLHF.

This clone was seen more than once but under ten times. CDR3 DNA: TGTGCCAGTAGTATCGGGGGGGCGCGGACTGAAGCTTTCTTT. It is translated as CASSIGGARTEAFF. The genes are TRBV19 and TRBJ1-1; weak D call: TRBD1 (6 bases). The CDR3 covers 14 residues. Germline V gene sequence: CDR1 LNHDA, CDR2 SQIVND (reference sequence). Trimming cost V 3 bases and J 5 bases, with 13 bases left between them.

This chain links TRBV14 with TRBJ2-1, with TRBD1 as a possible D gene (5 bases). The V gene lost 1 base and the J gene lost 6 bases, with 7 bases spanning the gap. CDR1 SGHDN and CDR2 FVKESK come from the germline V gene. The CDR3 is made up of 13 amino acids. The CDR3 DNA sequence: TGTGCCAGCAGCCAAGTTAGGGGCAATGAGCAGTTCTTC. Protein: CASSQVRGNEQFF.

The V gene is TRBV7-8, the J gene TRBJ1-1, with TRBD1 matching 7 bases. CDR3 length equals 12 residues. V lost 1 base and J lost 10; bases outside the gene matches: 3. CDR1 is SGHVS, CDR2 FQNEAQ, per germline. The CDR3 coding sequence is TGTGCCAGCAGCTTAGGGGACAGTCTAGCTTTCTTT. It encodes CASSLGDSLAFF.

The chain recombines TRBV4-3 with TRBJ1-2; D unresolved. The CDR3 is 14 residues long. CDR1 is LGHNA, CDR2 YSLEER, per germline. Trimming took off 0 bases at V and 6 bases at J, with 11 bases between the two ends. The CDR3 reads CASSQDTWENGYTF. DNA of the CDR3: TGCGCCAGCAGCCAAGATACGTGGGAGAATGGCTACACCTTC.

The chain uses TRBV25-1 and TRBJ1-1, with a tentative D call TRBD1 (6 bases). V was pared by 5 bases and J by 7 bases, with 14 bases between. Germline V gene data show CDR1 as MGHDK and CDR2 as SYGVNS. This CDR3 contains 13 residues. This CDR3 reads CASSPRGGSEAFF. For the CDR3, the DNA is TGTGCCAGCAGTCCCAGGGGAGGGAGTGAAGCTTTCTTT.

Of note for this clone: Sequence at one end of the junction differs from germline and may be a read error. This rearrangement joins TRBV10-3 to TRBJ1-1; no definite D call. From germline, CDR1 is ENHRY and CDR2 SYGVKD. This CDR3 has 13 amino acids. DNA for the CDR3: TGTGCCTCGACCCCGGCAGAGGCCCCGAAACCTCGTTTT. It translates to CASTPAEAPKPRF.

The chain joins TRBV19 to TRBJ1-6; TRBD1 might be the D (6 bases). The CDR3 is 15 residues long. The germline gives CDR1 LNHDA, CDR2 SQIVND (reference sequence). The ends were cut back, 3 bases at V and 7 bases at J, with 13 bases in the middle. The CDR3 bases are TGTGCCAGTAGTATTGGGGGCCCAGGGAATTCACCCCTCCACTTT. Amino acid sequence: CASSIGGPGNSPLHF.

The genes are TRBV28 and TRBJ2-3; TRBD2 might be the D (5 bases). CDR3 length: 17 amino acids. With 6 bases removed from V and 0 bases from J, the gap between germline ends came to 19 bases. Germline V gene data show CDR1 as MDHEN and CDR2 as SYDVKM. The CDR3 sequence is CASRRPSSPESTDTQYF. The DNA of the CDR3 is TGTGCCAGCAGACGCCCATCTAGCCCAGAAAGCACAGATACGCAGTATTTT.

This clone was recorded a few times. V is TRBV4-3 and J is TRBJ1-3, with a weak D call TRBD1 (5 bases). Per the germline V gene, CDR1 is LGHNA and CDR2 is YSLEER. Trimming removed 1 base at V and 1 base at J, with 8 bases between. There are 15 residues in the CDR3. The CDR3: CASSQATASGNTIYF. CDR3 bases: TGCGCCAGCAGCCAAGCGACAGCTTCTGGAAACACCATATATTTT.

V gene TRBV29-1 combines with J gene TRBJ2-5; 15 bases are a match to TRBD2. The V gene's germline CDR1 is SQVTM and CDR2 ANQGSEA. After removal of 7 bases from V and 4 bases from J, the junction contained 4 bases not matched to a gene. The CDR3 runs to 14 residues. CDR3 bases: TGCAGCGGCGGGGGACTAGCGGGGGGAGAGACCCAGTACTTC. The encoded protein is CSGGGLAGGETQYF. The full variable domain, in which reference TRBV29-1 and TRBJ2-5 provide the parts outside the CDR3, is SAVISQKPSRDICQRGTSLTIQCQVDSQVTMMFWYRQQPGQSLTLIATANQGSEATYESGFVIDKFPISRPNLTFSTLTVSNMSPEDSSIYLCSGGGLAGGETQYFGPGTRLLVL.

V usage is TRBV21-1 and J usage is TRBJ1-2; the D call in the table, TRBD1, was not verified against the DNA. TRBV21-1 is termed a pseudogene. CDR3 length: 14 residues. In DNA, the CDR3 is TGTGTCAGCAGCCGGGACAGCCGAAACTATGGCTACACCTTC. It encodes CVSSRDSRNYGYTF.

The CDR3 is CASSLQGQAQGGTGELFF. DNA of the CDR3: TGTGCCAGCAGCTTGCAGGGACAAGCCCAGGGAGGGACCGGGGAGCTGTTTTTT. V gene TRBV7-8 combines with J gene TRBJ2-2; a weak D match, TRBD2 (7 bases). Trimming pared 3 bases from V and 5 bases from J, leaving 22 bases between. Germline loops: CDR1 SGHVS, CDR2 FQNEAQ. This CDR3 is built from 18 residues.

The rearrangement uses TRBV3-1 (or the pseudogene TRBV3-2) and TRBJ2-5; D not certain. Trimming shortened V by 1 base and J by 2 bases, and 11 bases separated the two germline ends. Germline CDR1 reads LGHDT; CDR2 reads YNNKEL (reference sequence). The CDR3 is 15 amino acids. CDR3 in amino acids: CASSQVAGDQETQYF. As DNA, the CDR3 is TGTGCCAGCAGCCAAGTAGCCGGAGATCAAGAGACCCAGTACTTC.

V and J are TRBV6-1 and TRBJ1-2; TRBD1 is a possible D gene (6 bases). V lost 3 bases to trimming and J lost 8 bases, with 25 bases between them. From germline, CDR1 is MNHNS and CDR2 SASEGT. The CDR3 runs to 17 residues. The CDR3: CASSDAFGGRGGKGYTF. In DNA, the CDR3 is TGTGCCAGCAGTGACGCCTTCGGGGGGCGGGGGGGGAAGGGCTACACCTTC.

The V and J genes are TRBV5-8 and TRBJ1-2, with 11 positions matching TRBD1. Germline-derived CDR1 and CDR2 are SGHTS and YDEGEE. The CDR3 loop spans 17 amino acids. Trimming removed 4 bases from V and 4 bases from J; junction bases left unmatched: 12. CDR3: CASSAGQGALIIYGYTF. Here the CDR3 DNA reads TGTGCCAGCAGCGCTGGACAGGGGGCCCTGATAATCTATGGCTACACCTTC.

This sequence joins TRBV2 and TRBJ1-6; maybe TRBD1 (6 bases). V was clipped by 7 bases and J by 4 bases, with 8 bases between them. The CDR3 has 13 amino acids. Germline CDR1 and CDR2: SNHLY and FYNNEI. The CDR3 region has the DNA TGTGCCAGCAAGGACAGTTATAATTCACCCCTCCACTTT. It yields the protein CASKDSYNSPLHF.

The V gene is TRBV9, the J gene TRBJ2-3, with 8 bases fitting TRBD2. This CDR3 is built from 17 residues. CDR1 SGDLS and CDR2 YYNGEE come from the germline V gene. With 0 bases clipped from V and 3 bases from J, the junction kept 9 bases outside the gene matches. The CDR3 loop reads CASSVEIGGGLTDTQYF. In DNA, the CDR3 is TGTGCCAGCAGCGTAGAAATCGGCGGGGGGTTGACAGATACGCAGTATTTT.

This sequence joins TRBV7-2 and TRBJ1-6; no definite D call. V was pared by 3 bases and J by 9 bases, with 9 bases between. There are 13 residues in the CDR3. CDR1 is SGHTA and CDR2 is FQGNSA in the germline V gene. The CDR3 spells CASSLMGVSPLHF. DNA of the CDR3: TGTGCCAGCAGCTTGATGGGCGTTTCACCCCTCCACTTT. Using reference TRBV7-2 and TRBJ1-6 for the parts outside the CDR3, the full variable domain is GAGVSQSPSNKVTEKGKDVELRCDPISGHTALYWYRQSLGQGLEFLIYFQGNSAPDKSGLPSDRFSAERTGGSVSTLTIQRTQQEDSAVYLCASSLMGVSPLHFGNGTRLTVT.

This chain's CDR3 is CASSLKLGTGGGGYEQYF. The DNA of the CDR3 is TGTGCCAGCAGCCTAAAGTTAGGAACAGGGGGAGGTGGCTACGAGCAGTACTTC. The chain joins TRBV7-2 to TRBJ2-7, with 8 nucleotides matching TRBD1. CDR1 and CDR2 (germline): SGHTA, FQGNSA. Trimming took 5 bases from V and 3 from J; bases not matched to a gene: 18. The CDR3 runs to 18 residues.

The CDR3 bases are TGTGCCAGCAGCGTGACTAGCGGGGGGGAGACCCAGTACTTC. Its translation: CASSVTSGGETQYF. The rearrangement joins TRBV9 to TRBJ2-5; 13 bases are a match to TRBD2. There are 14 residues in the CDR3. The ends lost 2 bases at V and 5 bases at J; junction bases unmatched: 0. Germline V lookup: CDR1 SGDLS, CDR2 YYNGEE.

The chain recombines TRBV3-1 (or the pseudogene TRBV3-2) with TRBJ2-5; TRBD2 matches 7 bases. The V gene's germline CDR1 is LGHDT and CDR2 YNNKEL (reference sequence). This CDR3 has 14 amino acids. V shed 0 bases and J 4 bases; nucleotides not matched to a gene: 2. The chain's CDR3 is CASSQEGGAETQYF. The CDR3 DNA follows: TGTGCCAGCAGCCAAGAGGGAGGGGCAGAGACCCAGTACTTC.

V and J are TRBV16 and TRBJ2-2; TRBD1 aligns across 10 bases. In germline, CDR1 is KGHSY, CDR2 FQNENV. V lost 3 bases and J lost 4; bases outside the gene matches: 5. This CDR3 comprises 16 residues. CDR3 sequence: CASSQSGTGVTGELFF. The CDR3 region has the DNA TGTGCCAGCAGCCAGTCCGGGACAGGGGTCACCGGGGAGCTGTTTTTT. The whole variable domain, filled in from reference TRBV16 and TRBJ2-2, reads GEEVAQTPKHLVRGEGQKAKLYCAPIKGHSYVFWYQQVLKNEFKFLISFQNENVFDETGMPKERFSAKCLPNSPCSLEIQATKLEDSAVYFCASSQSGTGVTGELFFGEGSRLTVL.

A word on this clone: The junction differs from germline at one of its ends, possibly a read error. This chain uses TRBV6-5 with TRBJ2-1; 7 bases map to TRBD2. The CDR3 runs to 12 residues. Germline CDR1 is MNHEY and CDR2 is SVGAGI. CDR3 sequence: CASSLTRTRVVF. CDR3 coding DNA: TGTGCCAGCAGTTTAACCAGGACTAGGGTAGTCTTC.

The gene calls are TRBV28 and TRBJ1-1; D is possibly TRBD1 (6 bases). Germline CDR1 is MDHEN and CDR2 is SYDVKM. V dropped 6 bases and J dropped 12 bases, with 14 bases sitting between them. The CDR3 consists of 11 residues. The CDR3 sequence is CASSWGGITFF. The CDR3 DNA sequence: TGTGCCAGCAGCTGGGGGGGCATAACTTTCTTT. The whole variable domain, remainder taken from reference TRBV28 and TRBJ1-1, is DVKVTQSSRYLVKRTGEKVFLECVQDMDHENMFWYRQDPGLGLRLIYFSYDVKMKEKGDIPEGYSVSREKKERFSLILESASTNQTSMYLCASSWGGITFFGQGTRLTVV.